These 20 T cell receptor beta chains originate from one sample sequenced in a study of CXCR3 chemokines and chemotherapy response in bladder cancer. TCRdb re-called the PCR reads through MiXCR, storing one row per CDR3 protein. The sample has approximately 8,300 distinct CDR3 sequences, 20% to 25% seen once. This specimen was taken from a patient whose treatment included neoadjuvant chemotherapy. The source of these receptors is a human donor with bladder cancer that did not respond to neoadjuvant chemotherapy.

By share, this clonotype ranks as medium-sized. The chain combines TRBV7-2 with TRBJ2-1; TRBD2 might be the D (6 bases). Trimming stripped 5 bases from V and 9 bases from J, with 14 bases between. Germline V lookup: CDR1 SGHTA, CDR2 FQGNSA. The CDR3 sequence is 13 residues long. CDR3 loop: CASSPVTRVEQFF. The CDR3 DNA sequence: TGTGCCAGCAGCCCGGTGACTAGGGTTGAGCAGTTCTTC.

This clonotype has ten or more counts. In DNA, the CDR3 is TGTGCCAGCAGTCCACAGGGCGTCTATGGCTACACCTTC. Amino acids: CASSPQGVYGYTF. The chain couples TRBV12-3 or TRBV12-4 to TRBJ1-2; the D gene is possibly TRBD1 (6 bases). CDR3 length: 13 amino acids. Trimming took 5 bases from V and 4 from J, leaving 11 bases between them.

The chain uses TRBV27 and TRBJ2-5; 10 bases are a match to TRBD2. Germline V lookup: CDR1 MNHEY, CDR2 SMNVEV (reference sequence). The length of the CDR3 is 14 residues. Trimming at V came to 3 bases and at J to 4 bases, leaving 2 bases not matched to a gene. CDR3 region: CASSFPSGGETQYF. The CDR3 nucleotides are TGTGCCAGCAGTTTTCCTAGCGGGGGAGAGACCCAGTACTTC.

Ten or more counts support this clonotype. The chain is built from TRBV6-6 and TRBJ1-5; D is ambiguous. Trimming shortened V by 4 bases and J by 6 bases, and 7 bases separated the two germline ends. CDR1 and CDR2 (germline): MNHNY, SVGAGI (reference sequence). This CDR3 is 12 amino acids long. This CDR3 reads CASSSWVQPQHF. CDR3 DNA: TGTGCCAGCAGTTCGTGGGTTCAGCCCCAGCATTTT.

This clonotype was seen many times. The chain has TRBV20-1 and TRBJ1-1; TRBD1 is a possible D gene (6 bases). Per germline, CDR1 DFQATT and CDR2 SNEGSKA (reference sequence). The CDR3 consists of 14 residues. V was shortened by 6 bases and J by 3 bases, with 17 bases between the two germline ends. DNA for the CDR3: TGCAGTGCAACTCCAGGGGTTGGCGACACTGAAGCTTTCTTT. This sequence encodes CSATPGVGDTEAFF.

This clonotype came up many times. The J gene is TRBJ2-1, the V gene TRBV7-9; D unclear. The V end lost 5 bases, the J end lost 7 bases, and 12 bases lay between the germline ends. CDR1 is SEHNR and CDR2 is FQNEAQ in the germline V gene (reference sequence). This CDR3 has 13 residues. The CDR3 DNA is TGTGCCAGCAGCCCCATCGCTGGGAATGAGCAGTTCTTC. It translates to CASSPIAGNEQFF.

The chain is built from TRBV7-2 and TRBJ2-1; perhaps TRBD2 as D (7 bases). V was pared by 6 bases and J by 10 bases, with 16 bases between. There are 13 residues in the CDR3. Germline CDR1 reads SGHTA; CDR2 reads FQGNSA. The CDR3 region is CASRTGGPGEQFF. The CDR3, as DNA: TGTGCCAGCAGGACCGGGGGGCCCGGAGAGCAGTTCTTC.

This clonotype occurred many times. V and J are TRBV30 and TRBJ1-5, with no clear D. This CDR3 spans 14 amino acids. Germline lookup yields CDR1 GTSNPN and CDR2 SVGIG (reference sequence). Trimming took 1 base from V and 3 from J, leaving 10 bases between them. This CDR3 reads CAWSGPRTNQPQHF. The CDR3 DNA sequence: TGTGCCTGGAGTGGTCCAAGAACCAATCAGCCCCAGCATTTT.

Ten or more counts support this clonotype. This chain connects TRBV24-1 to TRBJ2-5; the match to TRBD2 covers 8 bases. Germline CDR1 and CDR2: KGHDR and SFDVKD. The CDR3 sequence is 14 residues long. Germline trimming cut 9 bases from V and 8 bases from J; bases unmatched to any gene: 13. The CDR3 loop is CATDGTRPPETQYF. The DNA for the CDR3 is TGTGCCACCGATGGGACTAGGCCCCCGGAAACCCAGTACTTC.

This clonotype was detected many times. The chain carries TRBV20-1 and TRBJ2-3, with 7 nucleotides matching TRBD2. With V trimmed by 4 bases and J by 3 bases, 10 bases remained unmatched. Germline CDR1 reads DFQATT; CDR2 reads SNEGSKA (reference sequence). The CDR3 runs to 15 residues. Here the CDR3 reads CSAKIGGGRTDTQYF. Written as DNA, the CDR3 is TGCAGTGCTAAGATAGGCGGGGGAAGGACAGATACGCAGTATTTT.

In its sample, this clonotype is medium-sized. V is TRBV19 and J is TRBJ1-6; the D is unclear. CDR3 length: 13 residues. The V end was cut by 6 bases, the J end by 9 bases, with 12 bases between. Germline CDR1 LNHDA, CDR2 SQIVND (reference sequence). This CDR3 reads CASRTIDGSPLHF. Here the CDR3 DNA reads TGTGCCAGTAGAACGATAGACGGTTCACCCCTCCACTTT.

In this sample, this clonotype turned up many times. The genes are TRBV12-5 and TRBJ2-1; 12 nucleotides align to TRBD1. CDR3 length: 16 residues. The ends lost 5 bases at V and 8 bases at J; junction bases unmatched: 10. The V gene's germline CDR1 is LGHNT and CDR2 FRNRAP. CDR3 region: CASGILGTGGWDEQFF. The CDR3 nucleotides are TGTGCTAGTGGTATTTTAGGGACAGGGGGCTGGGATGAGCAGTTCTTC.

This clonotype was seen at least ten times. This chain connects TRBV18 to TRBJ1-5; D is uncertain. The V end was cut by 6 bases, the J end by 1 base, with 19 bases between. CDR1 and CDR2 (germline): KGHSH, LQKENI. CDR3 length: 17 amino acids. In nucleotides, the CDR3 is TGTGCCAGCTCTTCTTATCAGATAGAGGGAAGCAATCAGCCCCAGCATTTT. It codes for CASSSYQIEGSNQPQHF.

This clonotype is classed as medium-sized. The rearrangement uses TRBV6-5 and TRBJ2-1, with D possibly TRBD2 on 6 matching bases. CDR1 MNHEY and CDR2 SVGAGI come from the germline V gene. The length of the CDR3 is 14 residues. Trimming cost V 4 bases and J 6 bases, with 13 bases left between them. This chain's CDR3 is CASSWGVGSNEQFF. For the CDR3, the DNA is TGTGCCAGCAGTTGGGGGGTAGGGTCCAATGAGCAGTTCTTC.

There are many counts of this clonotype. The V call is TRBV12-3 or TRBV12-4, the J call TRBJ2-1, with 11 bases matching TRBD1. Trimming at V came to 4 bases and at J to 4 bases, leaving 3 bases not matched to a gene. The length of the CDR3 is 15 residues. The CDR3 sequence is CASSSGQGAYNEQFF. CDR3 DNA: TGTGCCAGCAGTTCCGGACAGGGGGCTTACAATGAGCAGTTCTTC.

The chain joins TRBV7-2 to TRBJ2-1, with TRBD2 matching over 11 bases. V trimming: 5 bases; J trimming: 7 bases; junction bases outside the gene matches: 7. The CDR3 consists of 15 residues. Germline V gives CDR1 SGHTA, CDR2 FQGNSA. The CDR3 DNA reads TGTGCCAGCAGCCCTTTAGCGGGGGGGCTTAATGAGCAGTTCTTC. Translating it yields CASSPLAGGLNEQFF.

The chain employs TRBV5-6 and TRBJ2-7; 12 bases agree with TRBD2. The CDR3 consists of 15 residues. With 4 bases clipped from V and 1 base from J, the junction kept 3 bases outside the gene matches. The germline gives CDR1 SGHDT, CDR2 YYEEEE. CDR3 residues: CASSLAGGGSYEQYF. CDR3 coding DNA: TGTGCCAGCAGCCTAGCGGGGGGGGGTTCCTACGAGCAGTACTTC. The entire variable domain, with the rest obtained from reference TRBV5-6 and TRBJ2-7, is as follows: DAGVTQSPTHLIKTRGQQVTLRCSPKSGHDTVSWYQQALGQGPQFIFQYYEEEERQRGNFPDRFSGHQFPNYSSELNVNALLLGDSALYLCASSLAGGGSYEQYFGPGTRLTVT.

By share of the sample, this clonotype is medium-sized. This rearrangement joins TRBV6-1 to TRBJ1-1, with unresolved D. CDR3 length: 15 amino acids. CDR1 is MNHNS, CDR2 SASEGT, per germline. The ends were cut back, 1 base at V and 0 bases at J, with 9 bases in the middle. CDR3 residues: CASSEDSVLNTEAFF. The CDR3 coding sequence is TGTGCCAGCAGTGAAGATTCAGTCTTGAACACTGAAGCTTTCTTT.

This clonotype was recorded at least ten times. The J gene is TRBJ2-3, the V gene TRBV7-9, with D tentatively TRBD1 or TRBD2 (5 bases each). Trimming shortened V by 5 bases and J by 2 bases, and 17 bases separated the two germline ends. Germline V gene sequence: CDR1 SEHNR, CDR2 FQNEAQ (reference sequence). This CDR3 has 16 amino acids. CDR3 sequence reads: CASSPPAVGATDTQYF. CDR3 DNA sequence: TGTGCCAGCAGCCCCCCAGCGGTTGGGGCCACAGATACGCAGTATTTT.

This clonotype has only a few counts. The chain couples TRBV9 to TRBJ1-4; D perhaps matches TRBD1 (5 bases). Germline lookup yields CDR1 SGDLS and CDR2 YYNGEE. This CDR3 has 14 amino acids. V was clipped by 3 bases and J by 8 bases, with 14 bases between them. The CDR3 loop reads CASSAFPEGEKLFF. The CDR3 bases are TGTGCCAGCAGCGCCTTCCCGGAGGGGGAAAAACTGTTTTTT.